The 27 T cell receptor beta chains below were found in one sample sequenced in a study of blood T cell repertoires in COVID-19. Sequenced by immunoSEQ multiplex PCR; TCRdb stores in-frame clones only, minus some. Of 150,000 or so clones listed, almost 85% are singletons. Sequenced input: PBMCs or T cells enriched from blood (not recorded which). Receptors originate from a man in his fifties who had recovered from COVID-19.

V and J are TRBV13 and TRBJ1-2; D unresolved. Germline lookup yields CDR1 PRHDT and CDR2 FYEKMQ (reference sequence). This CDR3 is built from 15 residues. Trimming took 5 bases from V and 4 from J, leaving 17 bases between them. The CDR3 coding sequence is TGTGCCAGCAGCCCCGAGGTTGAGGGAATCTATGGCTACACCTTC. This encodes CASSPEVEGIYGYTF.

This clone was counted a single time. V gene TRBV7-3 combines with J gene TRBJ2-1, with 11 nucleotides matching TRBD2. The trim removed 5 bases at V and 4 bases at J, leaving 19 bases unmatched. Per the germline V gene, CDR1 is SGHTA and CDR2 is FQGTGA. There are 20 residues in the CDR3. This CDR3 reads CASSRNPLGLAEPGYNEQFF. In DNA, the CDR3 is TGTGCCAGCAGCCGAAACCCCTTGGGACTAGCGGAGCCTGGTTACAATGAGCAGTTCTTC.

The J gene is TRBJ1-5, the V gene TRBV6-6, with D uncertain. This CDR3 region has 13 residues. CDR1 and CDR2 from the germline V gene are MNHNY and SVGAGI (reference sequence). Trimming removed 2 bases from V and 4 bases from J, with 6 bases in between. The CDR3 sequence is CASSYPGNQPQHF. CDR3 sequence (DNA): TGTGCCAGCAGTTACCCGGGTAATCAGCCCCAGCATTTT.

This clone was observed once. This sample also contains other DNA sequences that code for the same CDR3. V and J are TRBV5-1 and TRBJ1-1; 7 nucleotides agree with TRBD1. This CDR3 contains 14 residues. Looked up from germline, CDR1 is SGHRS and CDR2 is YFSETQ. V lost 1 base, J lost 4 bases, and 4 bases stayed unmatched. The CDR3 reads CASSLTGVPTEAFF. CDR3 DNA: TGCGCCAGCAGCTTGACAGGGGTACCCACTGAAGCTTTCTTT.

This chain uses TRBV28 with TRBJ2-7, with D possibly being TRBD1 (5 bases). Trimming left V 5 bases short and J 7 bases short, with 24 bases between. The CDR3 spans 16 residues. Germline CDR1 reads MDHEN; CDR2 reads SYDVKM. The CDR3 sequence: CASSPATGPDLGEQYF. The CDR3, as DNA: TGTGCCAGCAGTCCTGCTACAGGTCCCGATCTGGGTGAGCAGTACTTC. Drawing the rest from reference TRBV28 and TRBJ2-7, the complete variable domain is DVKVTQSSRYLVKRTGEKVFLECVQDMDHENMFWYRQDPGLGLRLIYFSYDVKMKEKGDIPEGYSVSREKKERFSLILESASTNQTSMYLCASSPATGPDLGEQYFGPGTRLTVT.

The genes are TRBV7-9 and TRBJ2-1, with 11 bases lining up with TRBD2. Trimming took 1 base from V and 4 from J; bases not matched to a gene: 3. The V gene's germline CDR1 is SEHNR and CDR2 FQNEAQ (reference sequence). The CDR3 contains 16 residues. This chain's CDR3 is CASSLVGLAEYNEQFF. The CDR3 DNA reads TGTGCCAGCAGCTTAGTGGGACTAGCGGAATACAATGAGCAGTTCTTC.

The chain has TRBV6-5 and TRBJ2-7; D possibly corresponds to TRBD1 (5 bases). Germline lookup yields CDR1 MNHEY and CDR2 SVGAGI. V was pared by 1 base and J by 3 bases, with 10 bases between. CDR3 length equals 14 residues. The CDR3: CASSYYAGNYEQYF. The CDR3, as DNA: TGTGCCAGCAGTTACTATGCAGGGAACTACGAGCAGTACTTC.

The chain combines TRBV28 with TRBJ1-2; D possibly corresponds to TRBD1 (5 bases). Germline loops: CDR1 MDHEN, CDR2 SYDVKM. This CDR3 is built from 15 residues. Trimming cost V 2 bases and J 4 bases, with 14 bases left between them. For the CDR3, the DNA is TGTGCCAGCAGTTTAGTCAGGGAAGGGGCCTATGGCTACACCTTC. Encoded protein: CASSLVREGAYGYTF.

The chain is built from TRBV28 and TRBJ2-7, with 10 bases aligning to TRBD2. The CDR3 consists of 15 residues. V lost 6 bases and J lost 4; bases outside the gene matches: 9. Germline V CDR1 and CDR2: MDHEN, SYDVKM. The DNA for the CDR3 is TGTGCCAGCAGCCTCGGAGCGGGGGGGTCTTACGAGCAGTACTTC. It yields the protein CASSLGAGGSYEQYF.

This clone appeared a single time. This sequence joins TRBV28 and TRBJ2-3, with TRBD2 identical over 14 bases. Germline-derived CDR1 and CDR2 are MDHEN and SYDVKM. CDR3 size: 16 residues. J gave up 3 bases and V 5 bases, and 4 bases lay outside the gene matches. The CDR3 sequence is CASSHWTSGGTDTQYF. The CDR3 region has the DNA TGTGCCAGCAGTCATTGGACTAGCGGGGGGACAGATACGCAGTATTTT.

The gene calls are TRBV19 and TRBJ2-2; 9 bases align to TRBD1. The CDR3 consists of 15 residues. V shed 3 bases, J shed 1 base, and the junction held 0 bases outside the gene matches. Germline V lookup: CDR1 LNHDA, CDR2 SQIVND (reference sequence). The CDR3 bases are TGTGCCAGTAGTATGGGACAGGGGAACACCGGGGAGCTGTTTTTT. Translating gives CASSMGQGNTGELFF.

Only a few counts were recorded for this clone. The CDR3 spells CASSFGETQYF. As DNA, the CDR3 is TGTGCCAGCAGCTTCGGGGAGACCCAGTACTTC. The chain has TRBV5-5 and TRBJ2-5; D is unclear. V was clipped by 2 bases and J by 5 bases, with 4 bases between them. Germline lookup yields CDR1 SGHKS and CDR2 YYEKEE (reference sequence). CDR3 length: 11 residues.

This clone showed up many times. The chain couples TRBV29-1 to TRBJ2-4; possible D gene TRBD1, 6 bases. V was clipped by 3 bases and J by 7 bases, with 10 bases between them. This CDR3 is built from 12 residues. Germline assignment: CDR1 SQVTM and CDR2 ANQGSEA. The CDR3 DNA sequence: TGCAGCGTTGAGGACAGAAATAACATTCAGTACTTC. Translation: CSVEDRNNIQYF.

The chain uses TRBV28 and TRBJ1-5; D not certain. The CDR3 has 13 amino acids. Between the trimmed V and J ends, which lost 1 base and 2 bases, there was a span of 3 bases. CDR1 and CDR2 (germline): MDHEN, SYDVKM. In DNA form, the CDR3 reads TGTGCCAGCAGTTTATTCGGCAATCAGCCCCAGCATTTT. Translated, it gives CASSLFGNQPQHF.

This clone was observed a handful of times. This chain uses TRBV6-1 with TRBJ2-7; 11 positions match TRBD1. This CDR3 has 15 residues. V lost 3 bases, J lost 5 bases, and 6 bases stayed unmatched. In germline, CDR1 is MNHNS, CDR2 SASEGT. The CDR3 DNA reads TGTGCCAGCAGTGACCTGGGACAGGGGGAGGACGAGCAGTACTTC. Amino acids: CASSDLGQGEDEQYF.

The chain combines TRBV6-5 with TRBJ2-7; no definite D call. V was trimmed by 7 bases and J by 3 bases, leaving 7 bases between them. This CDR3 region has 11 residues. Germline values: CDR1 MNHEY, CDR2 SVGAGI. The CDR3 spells CASMRNYEQYF. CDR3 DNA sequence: TGTGCCAGCATGAGGAACTACGAGCAGTACTTC.

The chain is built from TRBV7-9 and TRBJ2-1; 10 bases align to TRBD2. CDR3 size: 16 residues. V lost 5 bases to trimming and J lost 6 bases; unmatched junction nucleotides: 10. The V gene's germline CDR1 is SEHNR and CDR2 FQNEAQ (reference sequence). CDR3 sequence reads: CASSPVRLAGVNEQFF. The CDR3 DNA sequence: TGTGCCAGCAGCCCGGTCCGGCTAGCGGGAGTCAATGAGCAGTTCTTC. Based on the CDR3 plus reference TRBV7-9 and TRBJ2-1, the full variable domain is DTGVSQNPRHKITKRGQNVTFRCDPISEHNRLYWYRQTLGQGPEFLTYFQNEAQLEKSRLLSDRFSAERPKGSFSTLEIQRTEQGDSAMYLCASSPVRLAGVNEQFFGPGTRLTVL.

Written as DNA, the CDR3 is TGTGCCAGCAGTGACTCTAGGGGGAGCACCGGGGAGCTGTTTTTT. Protein sequence: CASSDSRGSTGELFF. The chain couples TRBV6-4 to TRBJ2-2, with D perhaps TRBD1 (6 bases). The germline CDR1 and CDR2 sequences are MRHNA and SNTAGT. This CDR3 region has 15 residues. V was trimmed by 0 bases and J by 4 bases, leaving 9 bases between them.

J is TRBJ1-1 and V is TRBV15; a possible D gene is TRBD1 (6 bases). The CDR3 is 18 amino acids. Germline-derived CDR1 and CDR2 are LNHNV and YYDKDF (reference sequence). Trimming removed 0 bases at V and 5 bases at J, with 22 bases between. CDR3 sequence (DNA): TGTGCCACCAGCAGAGAAAGGGGCAGGGGCCGATTGGGGACTGAAGCTTTCTTT. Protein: CATSRERGRGRLGTEAFF. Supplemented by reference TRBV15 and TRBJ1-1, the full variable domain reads DAMVIQNPRYQVTQFGKPVTLSCSQTLNHNVMYWYQQKSSQAPKLLFHYYDKDFNNEADTPDNFQSRRPNTSFCFLDIRSPGLGDTAMYLCATSRERGRGRLGTEAFFGQGTRLTVV.

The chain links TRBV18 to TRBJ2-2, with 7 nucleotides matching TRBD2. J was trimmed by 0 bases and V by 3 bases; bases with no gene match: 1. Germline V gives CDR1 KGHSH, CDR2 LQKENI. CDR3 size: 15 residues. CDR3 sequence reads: CASSPRETNTGELFF. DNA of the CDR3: TGTGCCAGCTCACCGCGGGAGACGAACACCGGGGAGCTGTTTTTT.

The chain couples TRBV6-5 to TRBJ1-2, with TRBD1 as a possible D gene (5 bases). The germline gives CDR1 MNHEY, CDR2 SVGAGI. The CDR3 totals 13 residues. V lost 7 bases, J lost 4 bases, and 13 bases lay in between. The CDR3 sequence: CASKFAGSYGYTF. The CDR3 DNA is TGTGCCAGCAAGTTTGCAGGGTCCTATGGCTACACCTTC.

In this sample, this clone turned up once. The CDR3 bases are TGTGCCAGCAGTCCGCTAGCCAGCGGGAGCCTCGATGAGCAGTTCTTC. This encodes CASSPLASGSLDEQFF. This chain joins TRBV27 and TRBJ2-1; 8 positions match TRBD2. The germline V gene has CDR1 MNHEY and CDR2 SMNVEV (reference sequence). V dropped 5 bases and J dropped 8; count of bases not matched to a gene: 14. This CDR3 comprises 16 residues.

The CDR3 protein is CASSFKRNTNTGELFF. The CDR3 DNA sequence: TGTGCCAGCAGCTTTAAGCGGAATACGAACACCGGGGAGCTGTTTTTT. The chain uses TRBV5-5 and TRBJ2-2; the D gene is possibly TRBD2 (5 bases). The CDR3 has 16 residues. Germline CDR1 SGHKS, CDR2 YYEKEE (reference sequence). V lost 2 bases and J lost 0, with 11 bases in between.

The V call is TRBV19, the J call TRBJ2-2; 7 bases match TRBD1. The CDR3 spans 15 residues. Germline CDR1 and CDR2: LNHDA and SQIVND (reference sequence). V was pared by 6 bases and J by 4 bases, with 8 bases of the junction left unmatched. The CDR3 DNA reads TGTGCCAGTAGCATGGACAGGTCGGGCACCGGGGAGCTGTTTTTT. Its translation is CASSMDRSGTGELFF.

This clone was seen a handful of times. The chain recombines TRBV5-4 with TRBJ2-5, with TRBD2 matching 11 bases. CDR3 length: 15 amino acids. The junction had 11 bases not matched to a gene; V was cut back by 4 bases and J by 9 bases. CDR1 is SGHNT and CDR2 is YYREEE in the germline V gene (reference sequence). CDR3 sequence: CASSPGLAGRPAQYF. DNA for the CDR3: TGTGCCAGCAGCCCCGGACTAGCGGGCCGTCCCGCCCAGTACTTC.

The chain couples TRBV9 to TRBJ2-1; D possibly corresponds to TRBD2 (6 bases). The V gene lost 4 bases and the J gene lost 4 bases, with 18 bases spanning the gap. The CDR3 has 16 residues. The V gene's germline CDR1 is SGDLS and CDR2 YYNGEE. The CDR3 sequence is CASSHEWRGGYNEQFF. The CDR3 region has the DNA TGTGCCAGCAGCCACGAGTGGAGGGGAGGTTACAATGAGCAGTTCTTC.

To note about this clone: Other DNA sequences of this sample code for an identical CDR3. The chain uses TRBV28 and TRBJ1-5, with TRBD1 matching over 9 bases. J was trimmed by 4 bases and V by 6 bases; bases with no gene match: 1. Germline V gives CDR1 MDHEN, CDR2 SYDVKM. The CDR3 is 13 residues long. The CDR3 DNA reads TGTGCCAGCAGCGACAGGGGGAATCAGCCCCAGCATTTT. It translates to CASSDRGNQPQHF.